The 17 T cell receptor beta chains presented below share a single source sample, sequenced in a study. One entry per CDR3 protein, called by TCRdb with MiXCR from the RT-PCR reads. In the table there are about 680,000 distinct CDR3 sequences, 13% to 15% of which are singletons. Sequenced material: memory CD4+ T cells from blood. Receptors were obtained from a female donor in good health, serving as a healthy control.

This clonotype was recorded a few times. The rearrangement joins TRBV5-1 to TRBJ2-7; 7 bases line up with TRBD2. This CDR3 comprises 13 residues. Germline CDR1 and CDR2: SGHRS and YFSETQ. After removal of 0 bases from V and 11 bases from J, the junction contained 8 bases not matched to a gene. The CDR3 region has the DNA TGCGCCAGCAGCTTGGGGGATGGCGGGAGAAAGTACTTC. Translated, it gives CASSLGDGGRKYF. The entire variable domain, with the rest obtained from reference TRBV5-1 and TRBJ2-7, is as follows: KAGVTQTPRYLIKTRGQQVTLSCSPISGHRSVSWYQQTPGQGLQFLFEYFSETQRNKGNFPGRFSGRQFSNSRSEMNVSTLELGDSALYLCASSLGDGGRKYFGPGTRLTVT.

The DNA for the CDR3 is TGTGCCACCAGTGACGGTGGAGCGGGAGTTTTAGATACGCAGTATTTT. It translates to CATSDGGAGVLDTQYF. The chain uses TRBV24-1 and TRBJ2-3, with 8 bases identical to TRBD2. Germline V gene data show CDR1 as KGHDR and CDR2 as SFDVKD. CDR3 size: 16 residues. V shed 4 bases, J shed 5 bases, and the junction held 10 bases outside the gene matches.

This clonotype was seen at least ten times. This chain joins TRBV28 and TRBJ2-3; 13 nucleotides align to TRBD2. Germline V gene lookup returns CDR1 MDHEN and CDR2 SYDVKM. CDR3 length: 16 amino acids. V was clipped by 6 bases and J by 5 bases; unmatched bases: 8. The CDR3, as DNA: TGTGCCAGCAGCTCAGGACTAGCGGGAGAGGTAGATACGCAGTATTTT. Translating gives CASSSGLAGEVDTQYF. Full variable domain (rest looked up from reference TRBV28 and TRBJ2-3): DVKVTQSSRYLVKRTGEKVFLECVQDMDHENMFWYRQDPGLGLRLIYFSYDVKMKEKGDIPEGYSVSREKKERFSLILESASTNQTSMYLCASSSGLAGEVDTQYFGPGTRLTVL.

This clonotype showed up just a few times. The rearrangement joins TRBV20-1 to TRBJ1-1; 7 nucleotides agree with TRBD1. The CDR3 consists of 12 residues. In germline, CDR1 is DFQATT, CDR2 SNEGSKA (reference sequence). The CDR3 reads CRARTGNTEAFF. The CDR3 DNA sequence: TGCAGGGCAAGGACAGGGAACACTGAAGCTTTCTTT.

The sample holds a few counts of this clonotype. CDR3 region: CASSSGAEKLFF. For the CDR3, the DNA is TGTGCCAGCAGCTCAGGAGCTGAAAAACTGTTTTTT. The gene calls are TRBV7-2 and TRBJ1-4; unclear D gene. Trimming shortened V by 4 bases and J by 7 bases, and 7 bases separated the two germline ends. Germline CDR1 reads SGHTA; CDR2 reads FQGNSA. The CDR3 loop spans 12 amino acids.

This clonotype was detected ten times or more. This CDR3 reads CASSREHTYNEQFF. CDR3 DNA: TGTGCCAGCAGTCGGGAGCACACGTACAATGAGCAGTTCTTC. V gene TRBV27 combines with J gene TRBJ2-1, with D perhaps TRBD2 (6 bases). Germline-derived CDR1 and CDR2 are MNHEY and SMNVEV (reference sequence). Deletions cut 5 bases from V and 4 bases from J, with 12 bases between. CDR3 length: 14 amino acids.

The genes are TRBV6-2 or TRBV6-3 and TRBJ2-3; TRBD2 matches 13 bases. CDR3 length: 17 amino acids. After removal of 6 bases from V and 3 bases from J, the junction contained 9 bases not matched to a gene. Germline lookup yields CDR1 MNHEY and CDR2 SVGEGT. DNA of the CDR3: TGTGCCAGCAGGCCCTGGACTAGCGGGAGTCGGACAGATACGCAGTATTTT. Translated, it gives CASRPWTSGSRTDTQYF.

Ten or more counts support this clonotype. The chain joins TRBV20-1 to TRBJ2-7; possible D gene TRBD2, 6 bases. The CDR3 is 15 amino acids. The V gene's germline CDR1 is DFQATT and CDR2 SNEGSKA (reference sequence). Trimming removed 0 bases from V and 4 bases from J, with 16 bases in between. CDR3 in amino acids: CSARDPSSEGYEQYF. The CDR3 nucleotides read TGCAGTGCTAGAGACCCGTCTAGCGAAGGTTACGAGCAGTACTTC.

This clonotype occurred a few times. V is TRBV7-3 and J is TRBJ2-1; maybe TRBD2 (5 bases). In germline, CDR1 is SGHTA, CDR2 FQGTGA. CDR3 length equals 16 residues. Trimming cost V 2 bases and J 0 bases, with 11 bases left between them. As DNA, the CDR3 is TGTGCCAGCAGCTTAGGTGGGAGTGGCTCCTACAATGAGCAGTTCTTC. This sequence encodes CASSLGGSGSYNEQFF.

This clonotype was counted many times. This chain joins TRBV29-1 and TRBJ1-5; D is undetermined. The germline V gene has CDR1 SQVTM and CDR2 ANQGSEA. The CDR3 runs 14 residues. Trimming shortened V by 4 bases and J by 0 bases, and 10 bases separated the two germline ends. The CDR3 DNA follows: TGCAGCGTTGCGATGGAGGTTAGCAATCAGCCCCAGCATTTT. Its translation: CSVAMEVSNQPQHF.

This clonotype has more than one count but fewer than ten. The rearrangement joins TRBV6-6 to TRBJ1-1; D is ambiguous. This CDR3 has 15 amino acids. Germline V gene data show CDR1 as MNHNY and CDR2 as SVGAGI (reference sequence). The germline V and J ends were trimmed by 4 bases and 0 bases, with 12 bases remaining between them. The DNA of the CDR3 is TGTGCCAGCAGTTCTCACGAATGGGTGAACACTGAAGCTTTCTTT. It specifies CASSSHEWVNTEAFF.

V and J are TRBV27 and TRBJ2-7, with D tentatively TRBD1 (6 bases). Trimming stripped 0 bases from V and 6 bases from J, with 6 bases between. The CDR3 has 12 residues. From germline, CDR1 is MNHEY and CDR2 SMNVEV (reference sequence). For the CDR3, the DNA is TGTGCCAGCAGTTTATCCAGGGGCGAGCAGTACTTC. This translates into CASSLSRGEQYF.

This clonotype showed up just a few times. The V and J genes are TRBV3-1 and TRBJ1-1, with a weak D call TRBD1 (5 bases). Germline V CDR1 and CDR2: LGHDT, YNNKEL (reference sequence). The V end was cut by 4 bases, the J end by 7 bases, with 13 bases between. CDR3 length: 13 amino acids. This CDR3 reads CASSPTGGYEAFF. The CDR3 DNA is TGTGCCAGCAGCCCAACAGGAGGGTATGAAGCTTTCTTT.

This clonotype has a handful of counts. This chain uses TRBV5-5 with TRBJ1-6, with 10 bases that match TRBD1. In germline, CDR1 is SGHKS, CDR2 YYEKEE (reference sequence). This CDR3 is 17 amino acids long. The junction had 12 bases not matched to a gene; V was cut back by 4 bases and J by 8 bases. The CDR3 loop is CASSPLFRGTGDSPLHF. The CDR3 DNA sequence: TGTGCCAGCAGCCCCCTATTCAGGGGGACAGGGGATTCACCCCTCCACTTT. The whole variable domain, remainder taken from reference TRBV5-5 and TRBJ1-6, is DAGVTQSPTHLIKTRGQQVTLRCSPISGHKSVSWYQQVLGQGPQFIFQYYEKEERGRGNFPDRFSARQFPNYSSELNVNALLLGDSALYLCASSPLFRGTGDSPLHFGNGTRLTVT.

This clonotype has at least ten counts. The chain carries TRBV29-1 and TRBJ1-2; TRBD1 agrees at 8 bases. The V gene's germline CDR1 is SQVTM and CDR2 ANQGSEA. This CDR3 is built from 15 residues. The J segment lost 3 bases and the V segment lost 0 bases, leaving 6 bases of the junction unmatched. The CDR3 sequence: CSVEDRGTGYYGYTF. The CDR3 DNA sequence: TGCAGCGTTGAAGATCGAGGGACAGGCTACTATGGCTACACCTTC.

Ten or more counts support this clonotype. The J gene is TRBJ1-2, the V gene TRBV6-1; D is perhaps TRBD1 (5 bases). Trimming pared 3 bases from V and 6 bases from J, leaving 17 bases between. CDR1 MNHNS and CDR2 SASEGT come from the germline V gene. The length of the CDR3 is 15 residues. Written as DNA, the CDR3 is TGTGCCAGCAGTGATACGATACAGGCTGGAGATGGCTACACCTTC. The encoded protein is CASSDTIQAGDGYTF.

This clonotype has only a few counts. The chain couples TRBV7-9 to TRBJ2-4; TRBD1 matches at 9 bases. Germline V lookup: CDR1 SEHNR, CDR2 FQNEAQ (reference sequence). The ends lost 3 bases at V and 7 bases at J; junction bases unmatched: 7. The CDR3 sequence is 15 residues long. The CDR3 loop reads CASSFEGTGRNIQYF. CDR3 coding DNA: TGTGCCAGCAGCTTCGAGGGGACAGGGAGGAACATTCAGTACTTC.